Below are 27 T cell receptor beta chains sequenced from a single sample in a study of vaccination and CD4 T cells after COVID-19. These receptors are not linked to any known antigen. Sequencing of DNA taken from cultured CD4+ T cells relied on the Oncomine TCR Beta short-read assay. TCRdb re-called the PCR reads with MiXCR, one entry per CDR3 protein. The top ten hold 9% to 15% of the sample, which has some 10,000 distinct CDR3 sequences, around 45% seen once. Treatment noted: approximately 11-day PBMC culture with coronavirus spike peptide pools or control peptides (ViraFEST assay). Sequenced sample: CD4+ T cells from blood, cultured in vitro. The source of these receptors is a human donor who had recovered from COVID-19.

This sequence joins TRBV20-1 and TRBJ2-5; 7 bases agree with TRBD1. The CDR3 spans 15 residues. V was pared by 0 bases and J by 4 bases, with 8 bases of the junction left unmatched. The germline V gene encodes CDR1 DFQATT and CDR2 SNEGSKA (reference sequence). The DNA of the CDR3 is TGCAGTGCTAGAGAAACAGGGGTGTTGAGAGAGACCCAGTACTTC. Protein product: CSARETGVLRETQYF.

There are a few counts of this clonotype. The chain uses TRBV6-5 and TRBJ2-1, with 8 bases that match TRBD2. Per the germline V gene, CDR1 is MNHEY and CDR2 is SVGAGI. V was clipped by 4 bases and J by 4 bases; unmatched bases: 9. This CDR3 has 16 amino acids. The CDR3 bases are TGTGCCAGCAGTTCGTATGGCGCGGGGGGTTACAATGAGCAGTTCTTC. Its translation: CASSSYGAGGYNEQFF.

In this sample, this clonotype turned up a few times. Here the CDR3 DNA reads TGTGCCACCCGGAGAGGGGTAGGGGAGCAGTACTTC. Translated, it gives CATRRGVGEQYF. The rearrangement links TRBV24-1 to TRBJ2-7; D is possibly TRBD1 or TRBD2 (5 bases each). Germline loops: CDR1 KGHDR, CDR2 SFDVKD. The CDR3 runs to 12 residues. Trimming removed 9 bases from V and 7 bases from J, with 15 bases in between.

This clonotype appeared a few times. This rearrangement joins TRBV12-3 or TRBV12-4 to TRBJ2-7; D uncertain. The CDR3 totals 11 residues. Trimming left V 5 bases short and J 4 bases short, with 6 bases between. The CDR3 reads CASSNSYEQYF. The CDR3 DNA reads TGTGCCAGCAGTAACTCGTACGAGCAGTACTTC.

The chain recombines TRBV20-1 with TRBJ1-1; D unresolved. The CDR3 is 12 amino acids. V shed 4 bases and J shed 0 bases, with 6 bases lying between them. Germline-derived CDR1 and CDR2 are DFQATT and SNEGSKA (reference sequence). The DNA of the CDR3 is TGCAGTGCTACCCGGTTGAACACTGAAGCTTTCTTT. Its translation is CSATRLNTEAFF.

This clonotype was detected only a few times. J is TRBJ2-7 and V is TRBV6-1; TRBD1 aligns across 7 bases. CDR3 length equals 13 residues. Looked up from germline, CDR1 is MNHNS and CDR2 is SASEGT. Losses at the gene ends were 7 bases for V and 2 bases for J; bases not matched to a gene: 5. This CDR3 is CASNKQGTYEQYF. DNA of the CDR3: TGTGCCAGCAACAAACAGGGGACCTACGAGCAGTACTTC.

This chain links TRBV20-1 with TRBJ2-1; TRBD2 matches 11 bases. With 4 bases clipped from V and 7 bases from J, the junction kept 6 bases outside the gene matches. Germline CDR1 reads DFQATT; CDR2 reads SNEGSKA (reference sequence). The CDR3 sequence is 14 residues long. CDR3 nucleotide sequence: TGCAGTGCTACAACTAGCGGGGGTCGAAATGAGCAGTTCTTC. Its protein is CSATTSGGRNEQFF.

The chain combines TRBV6-1 with TRBJ1-6; D gene ambiguous. Trimming took off 8 bases at V and 10 bases at J, with 18 bases between the two ends. The CDR3 consists of 14 residues. Germline CDR1 reads MNHNS; CDR2 reads SASEGT. CDR3 sequence (DNA): TGTGCCAGCGGCCGTGGCAAGGGTGGATCACCCCTCCACTTT. This gives the protein CASGRGKGGSPLHF.

This chain joins TRBV30 and TRBJ2-5; TRBD2 aligns across 8 bases. After removal of 1 base from V and 7 bases from J, the junction contained 11 bases not matched to a gene. CDR3 size: 15 residues. Germline values: CDR1 GTSNPN, CDR2 SVGIG (reference sequence). CDR3 nucleotides: TGTGCCTGGAGTGCCCCACTCCGGGAGGGTGGGACCCAGTACTTC. Encoded protein: CAWSAPLREGGTQYF.

This clonotype is a singleton in its sample. The chain couples TRBV7-2 to TRBJ2-7, with 11 positions matching TRBD2. The CDR3 loop spans 15 amino acids. Germline V lookup: CDR1 SGHTA, CDR2 FQGNSA. The trim removed 5 bases at V and 8 bases at J, leaving 11 bases unmatched. This chain's CDR3 is CASSPKLAGGSQQYF. In DNA, the CDR3 is TGTGCCAGCAGCCCGAAGCTAGCGGGGGGCAGCCAGCAGTACTTC.

Of note for this clonotype: One junction end disagrees with the germline gene, perhaps due to a read error. The CDR3 protein is CSPRQSNTEAFF. The CDR3 nucleotides read TGCAGTCCTAGACAATCGAACACTGAAGCTTTCTTT. The chain has TRBV20-1 and TRBJ1-1; D is uncertain. Germline values: CDR1 DFQATT, CDR2 SNEGSKA (reference sequence). This CDR3 spans 12 amino acids.

This chain uses TRBV6-5 with TRBJ1-6; 7 nucleotides line up with TRBD1. J was trimmed by 10 bases and V by 0 bases; bases with no gene match: 6. CDR1 and CDR2 (germline): MNHEY, SVGAGI. This CDR3 is built from 15 residues. This CDR3 reads CASSYSRQGDSPLHF. DNA for the CDR3: TGTGCCAGCAGTTACTCCCGACAGGGAGACTCACCCCTCCACTTT.

The chain joins TRBV12-3 or TRBV12-4 to TRBJ1-6, with TRBD1 matching over 12 bases. The CDR3 totals 15 residues. Unmatched junction bases numbered 3, after V lost 3 bases and J lost 9 bases. The CDR3 DNA reads as TGTGCCAGCAGTTTGGGACAGGGGGCCCCTTCACCCCTCCACTTT. This sequence encodes CASSLGQGAPSPLHF.

There are a few counts of this clonotype. The chain joins TRBV27 to TRBJ2-1; D is ambiguous. Germline assignment: CDR1 MNHEY and CDR2 SMNVEV (reference sequence). CDR3 length: 12 amino acids. V lost 3 bases and J 7 bases, leaving 7 bases between the germline ends. CDR3 DNA sequence: TGTGCCAGCAGTTTGGTGGGGAATGAGCAGTTCTTC. Its protein product is CASSLVGNEQFF.

This clonotype was seen a few times. The rearrangement links TRBV2 to TRBJ2-4; D is undetermined. Per germline, CDR1 SNHLY and CDR2 FYNNEI. The CDR3 length is 14 residues. V gave up 6 bases and J gave up 7 bases, with 16 bases separating them. CDR3 residues: CASSSGGSRNIQYF. In nucleotides, the CDR3 is TGTGCCAGCAGCTCAGGCGGCTCAAGGAACATTCAGTACTTC.

The J gene is TRBJ1-1, the V gene TRBV19; no reliable D call. The V end was cut by 5 bases, the J end by 4 bases, with 11 bases between. The CDR3 runs 13 residues. CDR1 and CDR2 from the germline V gene are LNHDA and SQIVND (reference sequence). CDR3 residues: CASSAGWATEAFF. The CDR3 DNA reads as TGTGCCAGTAGTGCGGGGTGGGCCACTGAAGCTTTCTTT. The full variable domain, with the rest looked up from reference TRBV19 and TRBJ1-1, is DGGITQSPKYLFRKEGQNVTLSCEQNLNHDAMYWYRQDPGQGLRLIYYSQIVNDFQKGDIAEGYSVSREKKESFPLTVTSAQKNPTAFYLCASSAGWATEAFFGQGTRLTVV.

This clonotype appeared a few times. The chain joins TRBV15 to TRBJ1-5; possible D gene TRBD1, 5 bases. V was shortened by 11 bases and J by 9 bases, with 20 bases between the two germline ends. Germline lookup yields CDR1 LNHNV and CDR2 YYDKDF (reference sequence). This CDR3 region has 13 residues. The CDR3 is CASHNGPGPPQHF. CDR3 DNA sequence: TGTGCCTCTCATAACGGCCCAGGGCCGCCCCAGCATTTT. The variable domain in full, completed from reference TRBV15 and TRBJ1-5, reads DAMVIQNPRYQVTQFGKPVTLSCSQTLNHNVMYWYQQKSSQAPKLLFHYYDKDFNNEADTPDNFQSRRPNTSFCFLDIRSPGLGDTAMYLCASHNGPGPPQHFGDGTRLSIL.

The chain combines TRBV12-5 with TRBJ1-1, with TRBD1 matching over 7 bases. CDR3 length: 15 amino acids. The trim removed 8 bases at V and 6 bases at J, leaving 15 bases unmatched. Germline CDR1 and CDR2: LGHNT and FRNRAP. CDR3: CASSLWPGTVAEAFF. CDR3 sequence (DNA): TGTGCTAGTTCCTTATGGCCCGGGACAGTCGCTGAAGCTTTCTTT.

The V call is TRBV4-3, the J call TRBJ1-2; D uncertain. Germline lookup yields CDR1 LGHNA and CDR2 YSLEER. The ends were cut back, 0 bases at V and 6 bases at J, with 8 bases in the middle. The CDR3 is made up of 13 amino acids. Here the CDR3 DNA reads TGCGCCAGCAGCCAAGAGTACAGCAATGGCTACACCTTC. This translates into CASSQEYSNGYTF.

This clonotype appeared a few times. This chain uses TRBV20-1 with TRBJ2-1, with 7 bases lining up with TRBD2. CDR1 and CDR2 from the germline V gene are DFQATT and SNEGSKA (reference sequence). V lost 5 bases, J lost 6 bases, and 10 bases stayed unmatched. This CDR3 is built from 14 residues. CDR3 bases: TGCAGTGCTGGAATACGGACTAGGCGCAATGAGCAGTTCTTC. Translation gives CSAGIRTRRNEQFF.

This clonotype has just one count. The chain couples TRBV12-3 or TRBV12-4 to TRBJ1-2, with 11 nucleotides matching TRBD1. The V and J ends lost 5 bases and 7 bases, in that order; junction bases with no gene match: 6. The CDR3 covers 14 residues. The CDR3 spells CASSVSGTGGGYTF. The CDR3 DNA sequence: TGTGCCAGCAGTGTATCCGGGACAGGGGGTGGCTACACCTTC.

The chain employs TRBV25-1 and TRBJ2-7; D ambiguous. The germline CDR1 and CDR2 sequences are MGHDK and SYGVNS. Trimming pared 4 bases from V and 7 bases from J, leaving 14 bases between. The CDR3 consists of 13 residues. The CDR3 region is CASSGQLAWEQYF. Here the CDR3 DNA reads TGTGCCAGCAGTGGTCAGCTCGCCTGGGAGCAGTACTTC.

This clonotype was found a few times. The rearrangement links TRBV2 to TRBJ1-1; 11 bases are shared with TRBD1. Trimming at V came to 6 bases and at J to 1 base, leaving 4 bases not matched to a gene. This CDR3 has 15 amino acids. CDR1 SNHLY and CDR2 FYNNEI come from the germline V gene. CDR3 DNA: TGTGCCAGCAGGCCTGGACAGGGGGCGAACACTGAAGCTTTCTTT. It encodes CASRPGQGANTEAFF.

The chain joins TRBV6-1 to TRBJ2-3; D is unclear. From germline, CDR1 is MNHNS and CDR2 SASEGT. V lost 6 bases to trimming and J lost 4 bases, with 14 bases between them. This CDR3 has 14 residues. The chain's CDR3 is CASRLKGSADTQYF. CDR3 sequence (DNA): TGTGCCAGCAGATTGAAGGGCTCCGCAGATACGCAGTATTTT.

This clonotype was seen once. The chain recombines TRBV24-1 with TRBJ2-3; D gene ambiguous. Per germline, CDR1 KGHDR and CDR2 SFDVKD. CDR3 length equals 16 residues. V gave up 3 bases and J gave up 6 bases, with 18 bases separating them. This CDR3 is CATSDGWQAKGDTQYF. Here the CDR3 DNA reads TGTGCCACCAGTGATGGTTGGCAGGCCAAGGGTGATACGCAGTATTTT.

CDR3 bases: TGTGCCAGCAGCCGACAGGTGACGAGCTCTGGGGCCAACGTCCTGACTTTC. The encoded protein is CASSRQVTSSGANVLTF. The chain carries TRBV7-6 and TRBJ2-6, with TRBD1 as a possible D gene (6 bases). Between the trimmed V and J ends, which lost 5 bases and 0 bases, there was a span of 14 bases. Germline V gene data show CDR1 as SGHVS and CDR2 as FNYEAQ. CDR3 size: 17 residues.

The chain combines TRBV6-5 with TRBJ1-1, with D hard to call. Between the trimmed V and J ends, which lost 0 bases and 4 bases, there was a span of 12 bases. The CDR3 length is 15 residues. Germline V gene data show CDR1 as MNHEY and CDR2 as SVGAGI. For the CDR3, the DNA is TGTGCCAGCAGTTACTCCTGGGCCCCGAGCACTGAAGCTTTCTTT. The encoded protein is CASSYSWAPSTEAFF.